This T cell receptor beta chain emerged from a study of human T cells and chemical hapten exposure. Turning to the study itself: Among samples, TCR yields varied mainly because of small differences in pooled library volume.

In this sample, this clonotype turned up a few times. Specified time point: pre-sensitization, week 0. Indicated treatment: therapeutic diphenylcyclopropenone sensitization with weekly scalp DPC. One entry per CDR3 protein, called by TCRdb with MiXCR from the RACE reads. The sample shows about 380,000 distinct CDR3 sequences, more than 4.5% of them seen only once. CDR3 length equals 19 residues. From germline, CDR1 is SGDLS and CDR2 YYNGEE. Deletions cut 0 bases from V and 1 base from J, with 22 bases between. V gene TRBV9 combines with J gene TRBJ1-1, with D perhaps TRBD1 (6 bases). Specimen: whole blood, collected in connection with sensitization to the hapten diphenylcyclopropenone (DPC). This receptor was obtained from a woman between 50 and 59 years old with alopecia areata. Some clones in this sample may be carry-over from other donors' samples. The CDR3 protein is CASSVVDWGAGGANTEAFF. The CDR3 DNA follows: TGTGCCAGCAGCGTAGTTGATTGGGGAGCGGGGGGCGCGAACACTGAAGCTTTCTTT.